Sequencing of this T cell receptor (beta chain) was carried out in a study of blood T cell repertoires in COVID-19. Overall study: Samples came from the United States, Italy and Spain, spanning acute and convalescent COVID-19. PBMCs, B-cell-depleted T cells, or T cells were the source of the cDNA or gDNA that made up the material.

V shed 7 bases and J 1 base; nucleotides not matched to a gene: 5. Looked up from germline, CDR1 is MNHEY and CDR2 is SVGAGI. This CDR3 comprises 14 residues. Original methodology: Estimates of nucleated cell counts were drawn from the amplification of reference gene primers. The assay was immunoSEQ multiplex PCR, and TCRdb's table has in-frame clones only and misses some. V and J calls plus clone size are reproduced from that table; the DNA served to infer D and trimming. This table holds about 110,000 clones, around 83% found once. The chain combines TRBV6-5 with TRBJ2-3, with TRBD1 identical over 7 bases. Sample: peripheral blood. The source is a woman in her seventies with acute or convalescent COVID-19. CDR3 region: CASTRDSRTDTQYF. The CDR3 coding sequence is TGTGCCAGCACTAGGGACAGTCGCACAGATACGCAGTATTTT.